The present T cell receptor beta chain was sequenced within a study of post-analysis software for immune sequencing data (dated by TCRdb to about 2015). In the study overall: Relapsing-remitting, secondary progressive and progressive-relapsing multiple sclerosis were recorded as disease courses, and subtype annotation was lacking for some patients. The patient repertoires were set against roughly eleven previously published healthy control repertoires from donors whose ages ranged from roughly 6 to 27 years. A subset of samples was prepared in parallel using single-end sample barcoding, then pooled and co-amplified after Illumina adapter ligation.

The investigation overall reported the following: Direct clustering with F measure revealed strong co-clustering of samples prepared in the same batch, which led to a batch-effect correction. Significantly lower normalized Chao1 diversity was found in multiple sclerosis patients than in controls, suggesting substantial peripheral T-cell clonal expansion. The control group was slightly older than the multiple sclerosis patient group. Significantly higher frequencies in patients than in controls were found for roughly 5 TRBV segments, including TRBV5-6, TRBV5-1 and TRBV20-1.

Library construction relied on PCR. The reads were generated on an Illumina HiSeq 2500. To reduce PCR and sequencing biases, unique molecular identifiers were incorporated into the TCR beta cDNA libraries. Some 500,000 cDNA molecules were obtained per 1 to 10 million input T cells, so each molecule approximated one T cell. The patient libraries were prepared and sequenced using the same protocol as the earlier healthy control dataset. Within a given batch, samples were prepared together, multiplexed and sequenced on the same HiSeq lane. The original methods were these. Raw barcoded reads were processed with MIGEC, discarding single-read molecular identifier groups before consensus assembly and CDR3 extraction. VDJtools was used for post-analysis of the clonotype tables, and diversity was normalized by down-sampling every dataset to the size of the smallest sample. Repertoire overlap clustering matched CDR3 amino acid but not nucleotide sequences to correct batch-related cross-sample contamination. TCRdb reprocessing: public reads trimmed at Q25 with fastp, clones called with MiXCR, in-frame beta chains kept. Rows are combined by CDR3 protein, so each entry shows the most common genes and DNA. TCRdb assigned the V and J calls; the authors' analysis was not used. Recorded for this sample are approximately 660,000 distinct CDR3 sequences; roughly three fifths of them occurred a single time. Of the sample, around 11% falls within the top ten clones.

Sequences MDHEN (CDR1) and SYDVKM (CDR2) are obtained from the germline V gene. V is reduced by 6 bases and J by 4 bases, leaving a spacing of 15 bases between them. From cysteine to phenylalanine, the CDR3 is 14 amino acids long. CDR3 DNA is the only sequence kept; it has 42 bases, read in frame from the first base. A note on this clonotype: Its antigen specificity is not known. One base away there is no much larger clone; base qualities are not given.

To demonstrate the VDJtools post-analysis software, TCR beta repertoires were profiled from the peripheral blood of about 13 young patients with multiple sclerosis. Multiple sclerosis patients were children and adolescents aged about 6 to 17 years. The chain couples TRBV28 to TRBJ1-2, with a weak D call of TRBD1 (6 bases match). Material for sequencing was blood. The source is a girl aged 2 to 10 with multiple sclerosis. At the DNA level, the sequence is TGTGCCAGCAGCCGAGGGGGGCTTTTCTATGGCTACACCTTC. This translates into CASSRGGLFYGYTF.